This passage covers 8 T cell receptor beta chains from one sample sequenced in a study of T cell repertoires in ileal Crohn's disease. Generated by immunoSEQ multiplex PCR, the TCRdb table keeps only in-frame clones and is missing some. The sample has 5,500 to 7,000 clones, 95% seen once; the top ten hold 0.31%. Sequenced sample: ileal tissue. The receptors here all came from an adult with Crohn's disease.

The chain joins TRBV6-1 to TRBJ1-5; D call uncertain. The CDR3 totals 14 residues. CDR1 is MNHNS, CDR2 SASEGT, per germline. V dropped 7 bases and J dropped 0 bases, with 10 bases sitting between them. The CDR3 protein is CASTSVYSNQPQHF. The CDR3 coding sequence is TGTGCCAGCACGAGCGTTTATAGCAATCAGCCCCAGCATTTT.

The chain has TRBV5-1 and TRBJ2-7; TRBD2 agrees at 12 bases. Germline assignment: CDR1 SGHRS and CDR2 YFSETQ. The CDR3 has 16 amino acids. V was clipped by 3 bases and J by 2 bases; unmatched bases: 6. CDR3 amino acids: CASSSATSGGTYEQYF. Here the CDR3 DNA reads TGCGCCAGCAGCTCGGCGACTAGCGGGGGCACCTACGAGCAGTACTTC.

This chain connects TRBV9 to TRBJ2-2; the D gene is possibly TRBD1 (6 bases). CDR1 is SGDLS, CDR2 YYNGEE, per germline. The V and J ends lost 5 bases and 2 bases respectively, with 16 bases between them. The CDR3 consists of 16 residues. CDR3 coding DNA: TGTGCCAGCAGTCTGACCGGGACACCAAACACCGGGGAGCTGTTTTTT. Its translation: CASSLTGTPNTGELFF.

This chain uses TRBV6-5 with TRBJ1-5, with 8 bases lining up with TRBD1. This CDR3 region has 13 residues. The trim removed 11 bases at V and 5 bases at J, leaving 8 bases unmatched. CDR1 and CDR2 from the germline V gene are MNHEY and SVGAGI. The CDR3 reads CAPNYRGDQPQHF. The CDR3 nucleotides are TGTGCCCCTAACTACAGGGGGGATCAGCCCCAGCATTTT.

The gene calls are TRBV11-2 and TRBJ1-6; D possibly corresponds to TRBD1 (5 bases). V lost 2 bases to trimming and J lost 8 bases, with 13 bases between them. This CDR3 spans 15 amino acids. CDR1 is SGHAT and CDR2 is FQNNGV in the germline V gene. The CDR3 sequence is CASSLSGVRDSPLHF. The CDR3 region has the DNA TGTGCCAGCAGCTTATCGGGGGTTCGCGATTCACCCCTCCACTTT.

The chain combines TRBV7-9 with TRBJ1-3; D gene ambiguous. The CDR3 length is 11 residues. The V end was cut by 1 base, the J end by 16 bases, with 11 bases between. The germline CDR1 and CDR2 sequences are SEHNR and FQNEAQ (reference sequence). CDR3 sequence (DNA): TGTGCCAGCAGCTTAGTATTGGAGGGCTATTTT. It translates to CASSLVLEGYF.

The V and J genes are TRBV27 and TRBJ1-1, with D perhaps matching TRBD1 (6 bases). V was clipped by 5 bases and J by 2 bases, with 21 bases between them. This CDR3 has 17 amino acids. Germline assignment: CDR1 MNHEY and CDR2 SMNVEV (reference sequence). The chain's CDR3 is CASSKRTGKTRNTEAFF. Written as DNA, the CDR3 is TGTGCCAGCAGTAAAAGAACAGGGAAGACGAGAAACACTGAAGCTTTCTTT.

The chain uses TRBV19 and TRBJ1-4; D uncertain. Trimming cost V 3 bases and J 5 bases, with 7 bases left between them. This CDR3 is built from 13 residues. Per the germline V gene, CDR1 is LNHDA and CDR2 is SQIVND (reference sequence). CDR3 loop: CASSISVNEKLFF. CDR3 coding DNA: TGTGCCAGTAGTATTTCTGTAAATGAAAAACTGTTTTTT.